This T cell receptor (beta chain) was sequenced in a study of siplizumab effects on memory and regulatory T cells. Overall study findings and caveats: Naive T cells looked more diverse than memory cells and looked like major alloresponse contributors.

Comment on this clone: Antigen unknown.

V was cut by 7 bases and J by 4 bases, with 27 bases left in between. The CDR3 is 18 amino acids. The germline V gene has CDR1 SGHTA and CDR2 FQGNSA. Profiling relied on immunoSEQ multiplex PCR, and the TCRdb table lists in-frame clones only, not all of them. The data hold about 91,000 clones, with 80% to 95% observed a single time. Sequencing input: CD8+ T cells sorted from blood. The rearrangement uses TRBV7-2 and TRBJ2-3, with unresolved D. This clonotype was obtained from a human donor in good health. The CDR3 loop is CASTLDPWPHGPADTQYF. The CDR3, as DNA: TGTGCCAGCACCCTCGACCCATGGCCCCACGGACCCGCAGATACGCAGTATTTT.